What follows are 19 T cell receptor beta chains derived from one specimen sequenced in a study of OX40 agonist ivuxolimab in advanced cancers. TCRdb keeps only in-frame clones here, not all; method: immunoSEQ multiplex PCR. The sample contains approximately 76,000 clones, 70% to 90% of which appear only once. The sequencing here drew on CD4+ or CD8+ T cells sorted from blood, taken in a trial of the OX40 agonist ivuxolimab. Every receptor here comes from an adult with an advanced solid tumor such as melanoma, head and neck, liver or kidney cancer.

The chain employs TRBV7-2 and TRBJ2-7; possibly TRBD2 for D (6 bases). Per the germline V gene, CDR1 is SGHTA and CDR2 is FQGNSA. The CDR3 is 14 residues long. V was cut by 0 bases and J by 1 base, with 7 bases left in between. Here the CDR3 DNA reads TGTGCCAGCAGCTTAGCTAGCGGTTCCTACGAGCAGTACTTC. This encodes CASSLASGSYEQYF.

The chain links TRBV18 to TRBJ1-2; TRBD1 aligns across 10 bases. CDR1 and CDR2 from the germline V gene are KGHSH and LQKENI. The V segment lost 6 bases and the J segment 4 bases; nucleotides outside the gene matches: 5. The CDR3 loop spans 14 amino acids. CDR3 DNA: TGTGCCAGCTCGTCAGACAGGGGGCCCTATGGCTACACCTTC. This codes for CASSSDRGPYGYTF.

The chain couples TRBV19 to TRBJ1-6; tentatively, D is TRBD1 (6 bases). The germline V gene encodes CDR1 LNHDA and CDR2 SQIVND (reference sequence). Deletions cut 3 bases from V and 7 bases from J, with 19 bases between. The CDR3 loop spans 17 amino acids. DNA for the CDR3: TGTGCCAGTAGTATCAGACAGGTCCGTACTGGGAATTCACCCCTCCACTTT. As protein: CASSIRQVRTGNSPLHF.

V gene TRBV5-1 combines with J gene TRBJ2-3; 11 bases fit TRBD2. Losses at the gene ends were 4 bases for V and 6 bases for J; bases not matched to a gene: 10. Germline CDR1 reads SGHRS; CDR2 reads YFSETQ. The CDR3 has 16 amino acids. The CDR3 spells CASSVGLAGGLDTQYF. The CDR3 coding sequence is TGCGCCAGCAGCGTGGGATTAGCGGGGGGGCTCGATACGCAGTATTTT.

The chain uses TRBV19 and TRBJ1-4, with 8 positions matching TRBD1. This CDR3 comprises 13 residues. Germline V gives CDR1 LNHDA, CDR2 SQIVND (reference sequence). Trimming cost V 5 bases and J 10 bases; bases outside gene matches: 6. CDR3 sequence reads: CASSGQGAGKLFF. CDR3 DNA sequence: TGTGCCAGTAGTGGACAGGGAGCTGGAAAACTGTTTTTT. Drawing the rest from reference TRBV19 and TRBJ1-4, the complete variable domain is DGGITQSPKYLFRKEGQNVTLSCEQNLNHDAMYWYRQDPGQGLRLIYYSQIVNDFQKGDIAEGYSVSREKKESFPLTVTSAQKNPTAFYLCASSGQGAGKLFFGSGTQLSVL.

The CDR3: CASGGRSYNEQFF. The CDR3, as DNA: TGTGCCAGCGGGGGGCGGTCCTACAATGAGCAGTTCTTC. The rearrangement joins TRBV9 to TRBJ2-1, with D perhaps matching TRBD1 or TRBD2 (6 bases each). In germline, CDR1 is SGDLS, CDR2 YYNGEE. The CDR3 contains 13 residues. V was shortened by 7 bases and J by 1 base, with 9 bases between the two germline ends.

The chain carries TRBV7-5 and TRBJ2-3; whether TRBD1, the table's D call, matches the DNA was not checked. TRBV7-5 counts as a pseudogene. CDR3 size: 16 residues. In nucleotides, the CDR3 is TGTGCCAGAAGCTTAGAAGGAACAGGGTACACAGATACGCAGTATTTT. Its translation is CARSLEGTGYTDTQYF.

A single count supports this clone. J is TRBJ1-3 and V is TRBV7-2; D is perhaps TRBD1 (6 bases). Germline CDR1 SGHTA, CDR2 FQGNSA. The V gene lost 4 bases and the J gene lost 3 bases, with 16 bases spanning the gap. This CDR3 has 16 amino acids. The CDR3 nucleotides are TGTGCCAGCAGCTACGGACAGTCCCTTGTTGGAAACACCATATATTTT. Translation gives CASSYGQSLVGNTIYF.

The chain combines TRBV5-1 with TRBJ1-2; 7 positions match TRBD1. This CDR3 region has 15 residues. V trimming: 3 bases; J trimming: 8 bases; junction bases outside the gene matches: 13. Germline V gene lookup returns CDR1 SGHRS and CDR2 YFSETQ. CDR3 nucleotides: TGCGCCAGCAGCTCGACCACAGGGGATCCCGGAGGCTACACCTTC. It translates to CASSSTTGDPGGYTF.

The CDR3 reads CASSARGGNYNEQFF. The DNA of the CDR3 is TGCGCCAGCAGCGCCCGGGGCGGGAATTACAATGAGCAGTTCTTC. This chain links TRBV5-1 with TRBJ2-1; D perhaps matches TRBD2 (6 bases). This CDR3 has 15 residues. Trimming removed 4 bases from V and 4 bases from J, with 15 bases in between. The V gene's germline CDR1 is SGHRS and CDR2 YFSETQ.

This clone was detected once. The rearrangement links TRBV5-1 to TRBJ2-3, with 7 bases lining up with TRBD1. The CDR3 spans 15 residues. CDR1 and CDR2 from the germline V gene are SGHRS and YFSETQ. The ends lost 4 bases at V and 5 bases at J; junction bases unmatched: 10. CDR3 sequence: CASSRPDRAGDTQYF. The CDR3 region has the DNA TGCGCCAGCAGCCGCCCAGACAGGGCGGGAGATACGCAGTATTTT.

The J gene is TRBJ1-2, the V gene TRBV7-2, with D perhaps TRBD1 (5 bases). The CDR3 has 14 residues. Germline CDR1 and CDR2: SGHTA and FQGNSA. The V and J ends lost 5 bases and 8 bases respectively, with 18 bases between them. As DNA, the CDR3 is TGTGCCAGCAGCCCCTCCTCGCGCCGGGGGGGCTACACCTTC. This sequence encodes CASSPSSRRGGYTF.

The chain couples TRBV2 to TRBJ2-3; TRBD1 agrees at 7 bases. J gave up 2 bases and V 4 bases, and 9 bases lay outside the gene matches. The CDR3 loop spans 16 amino acids. In germline, CDR1 is SNHLY, CDR2 FYNNEI. CDR3 DNA: TGTGCCAGCAGTGCGTGGGGACAGCCATCCACAGATACGCAGTATTTT. Amino acids: CASSAWGQPSTDTQYF.

The chain employs TRBV21-1 and TRBJ2-1; the table's D gene call, TRBD2, was not cross checked with the DNA. TRBV21-1 is deemed a pseudogene. The CDR3 totals 18 residues. CDR3 coding DNA: TGTGCCAGCAGCAAACGGGGGGCTAGCGGCATCTCCTACAATGAGCAGTTCTTC. This gives the protein CASSKRGASGISYNEQFF.

V is TRBV5-1 and J is TRBJ2-7, with D hard to call. The CDR3 totals 15 residues. Germline V gives CDR1 SGHRS, CDR2 YFSETQ. Trimming shortened V by 0 bases and J by 1 base, and 11 bases separated the two germline ends. Written as DNA, the CDR3 is TGCGCCAGCAGCTTGGACAGTGGACGGTCCTACGAGCAGTACTTC. It codes for CASSLDSGRSYEQYF.

This rearrangement joins TRBV6-6 to TRBJ1-4, with a possible D match to TRBD1 (5 bases). The CDR3 sequence is 16 residues long. CDR1 and CDR2 (germline): MNHNY, SVGAGI (reference sequence). V shed 5 bases and J shed 0 bases, with 13 bases lying between them. This CDR3 is CASSNGARATNEKLFF. The CDR3 DNA sequence: TGTGCCAGCAGTAACGGGGCTCGTGCAACTAATGAAAAACTGTTTTTT.

The rearrangement joins TRBV30 to TRBJ2-1; 10 bases match TRBD2. The CDR3 loop spans 14 amino acids. CDR1 is GTSNPN and CDR2 is SVGIG in the germline V gene (reference sequence). Trimming cost V 6 bases and J 4 bases; bases outside gene matches: 6. CDR3 nucleotides: TGTGCCTGCCTACTAGCGGGGTTTTACAATGAGCAGTTCTTC. Amino acid sequence: CACLLAGFYNEQFF.

This chain uses TRBV6-5 with TRBJ1-2; D call uncertain. Trimming removed 7 bases at V and 0 bases at J, with 9 bases between. This CDR3 is 13 amino acids long. Germline V lookup: CDR1 MNHEY, CDR2 SVGAGI. The CDR3 DNA sequence: TGTGCCAGCATAACCAGCTCTAACTATGGCTACACCTTC. Its protein product is CASITSSNYGYTF.

This clone was detected once. The chain recombines TRBV5-1 with TRBJ1-3; the match to TRBD1 covers 10 bases. The CDR3 has 16 amino acids. After removal of 3 bases from V and 2 bases from J, the junction contained 5 bases not matched to a gene. CDR1 SGHRS and CDR2 YFSETQ come from the germline V gene. CDR3 DNA sequence: TGCGCCAGCAGCTCAAAGACAGGGGGCACTGGAAACACCATATATTTT. Translation: CASSSKTGGTGNTIYF.